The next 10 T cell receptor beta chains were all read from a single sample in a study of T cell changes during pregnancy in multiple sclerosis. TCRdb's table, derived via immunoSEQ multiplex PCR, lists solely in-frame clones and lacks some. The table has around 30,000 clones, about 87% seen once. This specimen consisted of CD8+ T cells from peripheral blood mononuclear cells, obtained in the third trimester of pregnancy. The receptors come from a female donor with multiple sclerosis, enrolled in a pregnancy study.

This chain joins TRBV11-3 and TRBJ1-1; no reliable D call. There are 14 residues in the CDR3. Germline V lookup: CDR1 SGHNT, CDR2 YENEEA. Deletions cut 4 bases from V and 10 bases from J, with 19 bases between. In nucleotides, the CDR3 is TGTGCCAGCAGCTCGCGGACGGGAACTGGCCGAGCTTTCTTT. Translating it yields CASSSRTGTGRAFF.

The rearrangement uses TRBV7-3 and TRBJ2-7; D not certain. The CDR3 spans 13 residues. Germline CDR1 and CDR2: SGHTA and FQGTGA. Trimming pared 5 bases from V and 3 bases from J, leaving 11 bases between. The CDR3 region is CASSPWLGYEQYF. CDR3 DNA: TGTGCCAGCAGCCCCTGGCTAGGCTACGAGCAGTACTTC.

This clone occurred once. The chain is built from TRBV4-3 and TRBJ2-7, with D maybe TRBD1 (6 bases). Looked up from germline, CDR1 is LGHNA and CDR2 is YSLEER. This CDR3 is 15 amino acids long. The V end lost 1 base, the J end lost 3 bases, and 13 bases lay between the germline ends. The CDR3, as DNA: TGCGCCAGCAGCCAAGCCGCCAGGGGAAGCTACGAGCAGTACTTC. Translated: CASSQAARGSYEQYF.

DNA of the CDR3: TGTGCCACCAGCGACAGGGGCACAGATACGCAGTATTTT. Amino acids: CATSDRGTDTQYF. The chain employs TRBV15 and TRBJ2-3; 7 nucleotides line up with TRBD1. Per the germline V gene, CDR1 is LNHNV and CDR2 is YYDKDF (reference sequence). V trimming: 5 bases; J trimming: 1 base; junction bases outside the gene matches: 0. The CDR3 has 13 amino acids.

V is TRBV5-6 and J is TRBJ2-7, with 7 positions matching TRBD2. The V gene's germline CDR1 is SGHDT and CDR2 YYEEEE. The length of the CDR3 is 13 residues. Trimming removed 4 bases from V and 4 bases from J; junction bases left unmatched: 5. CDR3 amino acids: CASSPGTTYEQYF. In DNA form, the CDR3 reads TGTGCCAGCAGCCCGGGGACTACTTACGAGCAGTACTTC. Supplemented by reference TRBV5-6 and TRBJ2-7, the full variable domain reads DAGVTQSPTHLIKTRGQQVTLRCSPKSGHDTVSWYQQALGQGPQFIFQYYEEEERQRGNFPDRFSGHQFPNYSSELNVNALLLGDSALYLCASSPGTTYEQYFGPGTRLTVT.

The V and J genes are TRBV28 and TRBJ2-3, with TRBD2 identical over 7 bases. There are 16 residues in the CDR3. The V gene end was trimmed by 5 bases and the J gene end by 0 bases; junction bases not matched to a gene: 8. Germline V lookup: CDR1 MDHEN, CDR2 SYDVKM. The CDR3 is CASSLPPRGSTDTQYF. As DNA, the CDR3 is TGTGCCAGCAGTCTCCCCCCGCGGGGGAGCACAGATACGCAGTATTTT. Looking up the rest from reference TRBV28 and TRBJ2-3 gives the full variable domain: DVKVTQSSRYLVKRTGEKVFLECVQDMDHENMFWYRQDPGLGLRLIYFSYDVKMKEKGDIPEGYSVSREKKERFSLILESASTNQTSMYLCASSLPPRGSTDTQYFGPGTRLTVL.

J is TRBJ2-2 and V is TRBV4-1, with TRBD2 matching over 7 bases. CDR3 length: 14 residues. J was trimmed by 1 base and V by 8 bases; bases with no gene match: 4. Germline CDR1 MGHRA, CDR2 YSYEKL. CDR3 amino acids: CASFGGGNTGELFF. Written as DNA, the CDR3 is TGCGCCAGCTTTGGGGGGGGGAACACCGGGGAGCTGTTTTTT.

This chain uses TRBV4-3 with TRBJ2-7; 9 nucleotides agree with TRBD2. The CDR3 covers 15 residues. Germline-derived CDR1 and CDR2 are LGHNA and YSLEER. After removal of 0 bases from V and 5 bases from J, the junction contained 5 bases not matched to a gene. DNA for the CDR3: TGCGCCAGCAGCCAAGAGGGGGCGGGGGGGGACGAGCAGTACTTC. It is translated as CASSQEGAGGDEQYF.

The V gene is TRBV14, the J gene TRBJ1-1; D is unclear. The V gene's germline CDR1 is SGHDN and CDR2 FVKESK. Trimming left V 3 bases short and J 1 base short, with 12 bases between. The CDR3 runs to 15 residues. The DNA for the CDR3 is TGTGCCAGCAGCCATGAGAGATTCGAGAACACTGAAGCTTTCTTT. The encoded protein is CASSHERFENTEAFF.

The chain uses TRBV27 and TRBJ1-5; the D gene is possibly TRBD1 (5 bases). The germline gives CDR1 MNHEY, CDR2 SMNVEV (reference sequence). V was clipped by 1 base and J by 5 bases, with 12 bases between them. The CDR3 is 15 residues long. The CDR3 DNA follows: TGTGCCAGCAGTTTATTTGGGGGGTACGATCAGCCCCAGCATTTT. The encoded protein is CASSLFGGYDQPQHF.